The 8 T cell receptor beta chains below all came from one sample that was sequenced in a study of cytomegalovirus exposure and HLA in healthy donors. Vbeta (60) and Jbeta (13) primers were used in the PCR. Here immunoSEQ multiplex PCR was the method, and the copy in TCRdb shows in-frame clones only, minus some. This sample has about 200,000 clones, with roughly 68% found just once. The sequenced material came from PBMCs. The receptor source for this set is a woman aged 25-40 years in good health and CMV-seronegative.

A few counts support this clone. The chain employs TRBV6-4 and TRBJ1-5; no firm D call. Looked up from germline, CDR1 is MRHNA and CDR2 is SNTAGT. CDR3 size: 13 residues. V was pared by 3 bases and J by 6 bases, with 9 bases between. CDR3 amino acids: CASSELSGQPQHF. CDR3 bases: TGTGCCAGCAGTGAACTTTCTGGTCAGCCCCAGCATTTT.

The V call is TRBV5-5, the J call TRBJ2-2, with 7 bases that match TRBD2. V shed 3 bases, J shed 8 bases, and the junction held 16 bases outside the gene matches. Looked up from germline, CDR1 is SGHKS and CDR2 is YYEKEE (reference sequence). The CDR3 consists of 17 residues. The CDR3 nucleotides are TGTGCCAGCAGCTCTACAATGGGAGCGGGGTCCTTTGGGGAGCTGTTTTTT. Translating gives CASSSTMGAGSFGELFF.

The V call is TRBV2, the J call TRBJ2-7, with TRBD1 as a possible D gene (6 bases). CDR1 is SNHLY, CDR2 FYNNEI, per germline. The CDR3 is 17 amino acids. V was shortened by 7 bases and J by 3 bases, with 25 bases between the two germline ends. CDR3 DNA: TGTGCCAGCAAGCTGTCCCCCCGACAGGATACTAACTACGAGCAGTACTTC. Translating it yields CASKLSPRQDTNYEQYF.

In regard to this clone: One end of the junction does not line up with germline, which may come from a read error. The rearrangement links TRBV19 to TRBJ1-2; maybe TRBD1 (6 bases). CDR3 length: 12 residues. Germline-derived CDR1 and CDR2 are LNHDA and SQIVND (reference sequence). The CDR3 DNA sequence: TGTGCCAGCACAGGGTCCAACTATGGCTACGCCTTC. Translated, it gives CASTGSNYGYAF.

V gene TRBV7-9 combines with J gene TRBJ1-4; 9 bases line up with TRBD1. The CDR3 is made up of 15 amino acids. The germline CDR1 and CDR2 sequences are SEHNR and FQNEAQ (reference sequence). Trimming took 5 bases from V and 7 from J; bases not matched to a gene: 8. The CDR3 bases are TGTGCCAGCAGCGTTCCCGGGACAGGGCGTGAAAAACTGTTTTTT. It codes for CASSVPGTGREKLFF.

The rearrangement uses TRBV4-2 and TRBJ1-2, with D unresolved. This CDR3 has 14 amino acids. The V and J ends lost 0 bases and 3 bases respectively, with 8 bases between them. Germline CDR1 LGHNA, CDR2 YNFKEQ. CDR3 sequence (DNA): TGTGCCAGCAGCCAAGAGGGGAGCCACTATGGCTACACCTTC. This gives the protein CASSQEGSHYGYTF.

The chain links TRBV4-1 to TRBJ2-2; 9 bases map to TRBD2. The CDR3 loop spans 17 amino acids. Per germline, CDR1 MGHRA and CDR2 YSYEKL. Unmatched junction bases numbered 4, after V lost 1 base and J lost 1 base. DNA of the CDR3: TGCGCCAGCAGCCAAGGCAGACTAGCGGTGAACACCGGGGAGCTGTTTTTT. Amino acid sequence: CASSQGRLAVNTGELFF.

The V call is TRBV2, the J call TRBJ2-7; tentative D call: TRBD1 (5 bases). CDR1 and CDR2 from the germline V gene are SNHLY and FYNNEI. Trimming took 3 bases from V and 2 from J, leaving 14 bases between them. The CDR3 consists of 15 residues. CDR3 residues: CASSEGLPAPYEQYF. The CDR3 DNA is TGTGCCAGCAGTGAGGGGCTCCCAGCCCCCTACGAGCAGTACTTC.